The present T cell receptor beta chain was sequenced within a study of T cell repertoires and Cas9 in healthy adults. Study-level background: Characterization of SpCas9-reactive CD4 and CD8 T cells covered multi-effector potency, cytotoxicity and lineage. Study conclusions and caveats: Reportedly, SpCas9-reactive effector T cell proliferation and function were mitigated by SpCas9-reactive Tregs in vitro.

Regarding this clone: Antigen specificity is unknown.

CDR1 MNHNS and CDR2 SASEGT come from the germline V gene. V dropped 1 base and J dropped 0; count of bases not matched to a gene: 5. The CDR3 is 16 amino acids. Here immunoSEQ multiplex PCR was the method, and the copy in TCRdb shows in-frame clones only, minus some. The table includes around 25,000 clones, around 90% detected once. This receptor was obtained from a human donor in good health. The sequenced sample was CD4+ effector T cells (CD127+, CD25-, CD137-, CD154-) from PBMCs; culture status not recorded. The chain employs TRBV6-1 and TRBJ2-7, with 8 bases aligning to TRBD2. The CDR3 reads CASSEGSGASSYEQYF. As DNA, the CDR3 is TGTGCCAGCAGTGAAGGTAGCGGGGCGAGCTCCTACGAGCAGTACTTC.